A single TCR beta chain is shown here with its context. This entry belongs to a study of shared clonotypes between healthy human individuals. Each subset's genomic DNA was split evenly across several immunoSEQ plates. Sorted-subset replicate PCR reactions were performed with approximately 0.2 ug DNA, corresponding to tens of thousands of T cell genomes. TCRdb's table, derived via immunoSEQ multiplex PCR, lists solely in-frame clones and lacks some. The data hold 2,500,000 or so clones, with 90% to 95% observed a single time. Trimming removed 6 bases at V and 7 bases at J, with 12 bases between. There are 12 residues in the CDR3. The V gene's germline CDR1 is SGHVS and CDR2 FNYEAQ. Donation came from healthy HIV-negative adults that had no recent acute infections or vaccinations. Donors, without exception, were Caucasian adults residing in Nashville, Tennessee.

The specimen sequenced was naive CD4+ T cells sorted from blood. Stated subset: CD45RA+ positively selected. This receptor was identified in a man between 18 and 29 years old in good health. The chain uses TRBV7-6 and TRBJ2-5; D is perhaps TRBD2 (6 bases). DNA of the CDR3: TGTGCCAGCAGGCCCCTGGGGGGGACCCAGTACTTC. Translated, it gives CASRPLGGTQYF.